This T cell receptor (beta chain) was documented in a study of blood T cell repertoires in COVID-19. Trimming took 2 bases from V and 3 from J, leaving 11 bases between them. The CDR3 has 15 amino acids. Germline CDR1 reads SGHNT; CDR2 reads YYREEE (reference sequence). Assay used: immunoSEQ multiplex PCR; TCRdb lists only in-frame clones, some missing. Among fewer than 400,000 clones listed, 90% were seen once. Seattle enrolled patients during active infection and tracked them longitudinally. This clonotype was sampled from a woman in her thirties with COVID-19, enrolled during active disease. The specimen sequenced was peripheral blood. This chain links TRBV5-4 with TRBJ2-2, with D perhaps matching TRBD1 (5 bases). The CDR3 here is CASSFSQGDTGELFF. Here the CDR3 DNA reads TGTGCCAGCAGCTTCAGCCAGGGTGACACCGGGGAGCTGTTTTTT. Drawing the rest from reference TRBV5-4 and TRBJ2-2, the complete variable domain is ETGVTQSPTHLIKTRGQQVTLRCSSQSGHNTVSWYQQALGQGPQFIFQYYREEENGRGNFPPRFSGLQFPNYSSELNVNALELDDSALYLCASSFSQGDTGELFFGEGSRLTVL.